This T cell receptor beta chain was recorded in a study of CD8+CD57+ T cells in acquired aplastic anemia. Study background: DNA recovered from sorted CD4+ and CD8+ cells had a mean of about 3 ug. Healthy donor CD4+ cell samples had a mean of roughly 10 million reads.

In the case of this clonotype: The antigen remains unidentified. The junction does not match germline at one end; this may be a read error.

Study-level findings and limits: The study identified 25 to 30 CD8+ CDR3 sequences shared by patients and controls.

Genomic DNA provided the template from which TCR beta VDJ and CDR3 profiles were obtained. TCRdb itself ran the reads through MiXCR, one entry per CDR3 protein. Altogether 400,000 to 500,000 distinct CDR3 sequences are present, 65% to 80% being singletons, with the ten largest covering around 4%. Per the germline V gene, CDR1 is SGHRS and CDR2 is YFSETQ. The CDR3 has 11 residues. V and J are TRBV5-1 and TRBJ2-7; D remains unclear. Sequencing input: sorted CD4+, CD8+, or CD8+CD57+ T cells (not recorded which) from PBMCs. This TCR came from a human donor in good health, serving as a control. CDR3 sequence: CASSYYSEKYF. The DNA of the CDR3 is TGCGCCAGCAGCTACTACAGCGAGAAGTACTTC.